This T cell receptor (beta chain) was observed in a study of T cells in localized non-small cell lung cancer. Study results and limitations: As only one tumor region underwent sequencing, heterogeneity remains possible. Median detection of top 100 tumor clones in adjacent lung was 57 clones. Increased T cell density in blood showed an association with longer overall survival. Uninvolved adjacent lung showed higher T cell clonality than tumor.

A single count supports this clone. Antigen: not known. Profiling relied on immunoSEQ multiplex PCR, and the TCRdb table lists in-frame clones only, not all of them. There are around 19,000 clones in the sample; roughly nine tenths occur only once, and around 2.5% lies in the top ten. The TCR was taken from a woman aged 40-75 years with stage I lung adenocarcinoma. The sequencing used peripheral blood, collected before any cancer treatment.

The CDR3 nucleotides are TGTGCCAGTAGTAAGGAACGATCCACAGATACGCAGTATTTT. Translating it yields CASSKERSTDTQYF. The rearrangement joins TRBV19 to TRBJ2-3, with D unresolved. The CDR3 loop spans 14 amino acids. Between the trimmed V and J ends, which lost 4 bases and 2 bases, there was a span of 10 bases. CDR1 is LNHDA, CDR2 SQIVND, per germline (reference sequence). Full variable domain (rest looked up from reference TRBV19 and TRBJ2-3): DGGITQSPKYLFRKEGQNVTLSCEQNLNHDAMYWYRQDPGQGLRLIYYSQIVNDFQKGDIAEGYSVSREKKESFPLTVTSAQKNPTAFYLCASSKERSTDTQYFGPGTRLTVL.